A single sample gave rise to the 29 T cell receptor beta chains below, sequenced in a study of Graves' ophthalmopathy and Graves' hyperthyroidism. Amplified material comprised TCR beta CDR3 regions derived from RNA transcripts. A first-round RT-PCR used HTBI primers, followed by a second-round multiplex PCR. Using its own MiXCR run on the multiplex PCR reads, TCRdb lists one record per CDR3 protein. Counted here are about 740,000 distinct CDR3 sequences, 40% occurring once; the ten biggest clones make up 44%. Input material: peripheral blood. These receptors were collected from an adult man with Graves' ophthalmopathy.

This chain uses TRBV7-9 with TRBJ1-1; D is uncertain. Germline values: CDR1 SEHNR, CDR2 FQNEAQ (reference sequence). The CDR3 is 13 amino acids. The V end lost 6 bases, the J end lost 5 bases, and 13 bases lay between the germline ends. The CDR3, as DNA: TGTGCCAGCAGTTTTGATCTCCAGACTGAAGCTTTCTTT. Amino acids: CASSFDLQTEAFF.

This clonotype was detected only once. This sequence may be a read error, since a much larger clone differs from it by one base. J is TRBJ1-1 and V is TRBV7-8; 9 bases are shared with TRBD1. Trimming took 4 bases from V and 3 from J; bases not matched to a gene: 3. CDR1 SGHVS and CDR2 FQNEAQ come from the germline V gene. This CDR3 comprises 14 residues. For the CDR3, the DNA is TGTGCCAGCAGCTCAACAGGGGGCTACACTGAAGCTTTCTTT. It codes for CASSSTGGYTEAFF. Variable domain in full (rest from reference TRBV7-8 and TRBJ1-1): GAGVSQSPRYKVAKRGQDVALRCDPISGHVSLFWYQQALGQGPEFLTYFQNEAQLDKSGLPSDRFFAERPEGSVSTLKIQRTQQEDSAVYLCASSSTGGYTEAFFGQGTRLTVV.

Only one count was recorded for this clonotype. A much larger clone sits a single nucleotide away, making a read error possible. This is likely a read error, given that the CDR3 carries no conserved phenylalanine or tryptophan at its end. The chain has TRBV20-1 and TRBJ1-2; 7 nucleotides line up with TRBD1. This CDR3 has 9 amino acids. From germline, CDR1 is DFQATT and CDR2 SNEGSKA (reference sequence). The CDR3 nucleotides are TGCTGGACAGGCGCTGGCTACACCCTC. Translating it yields CWTGAGYTL.

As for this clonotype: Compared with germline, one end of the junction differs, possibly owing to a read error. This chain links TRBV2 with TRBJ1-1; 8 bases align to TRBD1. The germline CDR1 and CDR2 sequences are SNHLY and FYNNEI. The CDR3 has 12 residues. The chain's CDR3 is CASKDRAAEAFF. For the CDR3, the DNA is TGTGCCAGCAAGGACAGGGCCGCTGAAGCATTCTTT.

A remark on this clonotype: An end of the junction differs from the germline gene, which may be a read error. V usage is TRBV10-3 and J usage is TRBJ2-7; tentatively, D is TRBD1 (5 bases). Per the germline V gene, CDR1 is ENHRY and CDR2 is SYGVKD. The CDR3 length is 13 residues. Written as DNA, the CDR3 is TGTGCCAGCAGTGCTAAACAGGCTTACGAGCAGTACTTC. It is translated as CASSAKQAYEQYF.

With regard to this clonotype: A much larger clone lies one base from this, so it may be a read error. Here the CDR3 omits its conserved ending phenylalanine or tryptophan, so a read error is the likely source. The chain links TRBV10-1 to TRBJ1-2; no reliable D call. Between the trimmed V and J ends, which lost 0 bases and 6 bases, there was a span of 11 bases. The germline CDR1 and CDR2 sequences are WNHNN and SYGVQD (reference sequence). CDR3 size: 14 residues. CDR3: CASSESNPGNGYTL. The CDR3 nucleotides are TGCGCCAGCAGTGAGTCGAACCCCGGAAATGGCTACACCCTC.

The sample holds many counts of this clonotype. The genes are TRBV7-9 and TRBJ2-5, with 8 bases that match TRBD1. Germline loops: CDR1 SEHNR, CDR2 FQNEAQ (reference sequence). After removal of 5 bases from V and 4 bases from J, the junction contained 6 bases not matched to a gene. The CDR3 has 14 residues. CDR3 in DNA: TGTGCCAGCAGCCAGGACAGGGTTCGAGAGACCCAGTACTTC. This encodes CASSQDRVRETQYF. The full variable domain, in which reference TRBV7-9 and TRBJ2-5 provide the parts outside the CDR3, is DTGVSQNPRHKITKRGQNVTFRCDPISEHNRLYWYRQTLGQGPEFLTYFQNEAQLEKSRLLSDRFSAERPKGSFSTLEIQRTEQGDSAMYLCASSQDRVRETQYFGPGTRLLVL.

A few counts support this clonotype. In nucleotides, the CDR3 is TGTGCCAGCAGTTATTCAGGGATGGGCACTGAAGCTTTCTTT. Translating gives CASSYSGMGTEAFF. The rearrangement links TRBV2 to TRBJ1-1; possibly TRBD1 for D (5 bases). V lost 5 bases, J lost 4 bases, and 14 bases lay in between. CDR3 size: 14 residues. CDR1 SNHLY and CDR2 FYNNEI come from the germline V gene.

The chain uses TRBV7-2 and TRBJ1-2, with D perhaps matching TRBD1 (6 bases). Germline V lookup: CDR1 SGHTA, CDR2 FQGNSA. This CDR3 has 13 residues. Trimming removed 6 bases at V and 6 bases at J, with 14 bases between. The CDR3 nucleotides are TGTGCCAGCAGTTTATCGGACAGTCATGGCTACACCTTC. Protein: CASSLSDSHGYTF.

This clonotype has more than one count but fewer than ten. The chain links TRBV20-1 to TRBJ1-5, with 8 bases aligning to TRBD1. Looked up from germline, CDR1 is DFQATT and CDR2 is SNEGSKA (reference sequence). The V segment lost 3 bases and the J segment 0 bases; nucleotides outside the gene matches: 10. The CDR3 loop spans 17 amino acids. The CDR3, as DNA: TGCAGTGCTAGTCCGATGGACAGGGCATATAGCAATCAGCCCCAGCATTTT. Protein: CSASPMDRAYSNQPQHF.

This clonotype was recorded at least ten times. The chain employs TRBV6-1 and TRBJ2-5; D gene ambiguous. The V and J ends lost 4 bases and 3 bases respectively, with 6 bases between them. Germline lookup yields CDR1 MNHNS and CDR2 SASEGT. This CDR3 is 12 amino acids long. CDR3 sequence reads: CASSGREETQYF. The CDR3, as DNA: TGTGCCAGCAGTGGTCGGGAAGAGACCCAGTACTTC.

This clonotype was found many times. The CDR3 protein is CAISETGASQPQHF. The CDR3 nucleotides read TGTGCCATCTCGGAGACAGGGGCTTCCCAGCCCCAGCATTTT. V gene TRBV10-3 combines with J gene TRBJ1-5; TRBD1 matches at 8 bases. The germline CDR1 and CDR2 sequences are ENHRY and SYGVKD. With 8 bases clipped from V and 7 bases from J, the junction kept 10 bases outside the gene matches. This CDR3 comprises 14 residues.

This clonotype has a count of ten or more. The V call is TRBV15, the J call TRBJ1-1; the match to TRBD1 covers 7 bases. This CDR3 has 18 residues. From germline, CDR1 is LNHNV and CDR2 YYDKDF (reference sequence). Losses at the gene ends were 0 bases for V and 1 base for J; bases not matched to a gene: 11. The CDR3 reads CATSRDGGPGGRNTEAFF. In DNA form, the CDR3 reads TGTGCCACCAGCAGAGATGGGGGCCCAGGGGGGAGGAACACTGAAGCTTTCTTT.

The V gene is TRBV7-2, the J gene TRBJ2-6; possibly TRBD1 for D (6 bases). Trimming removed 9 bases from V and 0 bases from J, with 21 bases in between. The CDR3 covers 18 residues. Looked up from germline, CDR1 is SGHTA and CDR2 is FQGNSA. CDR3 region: CASSFWAGEYSGANVLTF. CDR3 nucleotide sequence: TGTGCCAGTAGTTTCTGGGCAGGGGAGTACTCTGGGGCCAACGTCCTGACTTTC.

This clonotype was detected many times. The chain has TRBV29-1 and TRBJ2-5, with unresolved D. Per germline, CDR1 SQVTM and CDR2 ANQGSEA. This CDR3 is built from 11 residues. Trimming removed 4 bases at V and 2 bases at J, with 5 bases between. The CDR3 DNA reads TGCAGCGTTGTCAGGCAAGAGACCCAGTACTTC. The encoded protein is CSVVRQETQYF. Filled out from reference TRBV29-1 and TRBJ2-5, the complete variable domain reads SAVISQKPSRDICQRGTSLTIQCQVDSQVTMMFWYRQQPGQSLTLIATANQGSEATYESGFVIDKFPISRPNLTFSTLTVSNMSPEDSSIYLCSVVRQETQYFGPGTRLLVL.

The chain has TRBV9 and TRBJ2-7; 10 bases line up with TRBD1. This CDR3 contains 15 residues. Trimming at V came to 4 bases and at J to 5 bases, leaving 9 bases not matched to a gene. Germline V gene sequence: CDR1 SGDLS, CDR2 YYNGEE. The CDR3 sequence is CASSHLGQGNDEQYF. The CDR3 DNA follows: TGTGCCAGCAGCCACTTGGGACAGGGGAACGACGAGCAGTACTTC.

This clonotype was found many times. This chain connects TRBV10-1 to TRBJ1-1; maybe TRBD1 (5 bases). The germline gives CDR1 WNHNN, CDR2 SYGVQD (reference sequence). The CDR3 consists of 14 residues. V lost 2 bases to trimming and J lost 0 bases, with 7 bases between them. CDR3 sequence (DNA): TGCGCCAGCAGTGAGGCAGGGCTGAACACTGAAGCTTTCTTT. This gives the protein CASSEAGLNTEAFF.

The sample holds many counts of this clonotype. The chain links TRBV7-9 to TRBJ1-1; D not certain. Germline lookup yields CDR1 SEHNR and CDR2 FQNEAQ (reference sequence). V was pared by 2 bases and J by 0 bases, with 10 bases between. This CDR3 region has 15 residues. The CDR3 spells CASSLSMGMNTEAFF. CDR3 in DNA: TGTGCCAGCAGCTTATCTATGGGGATGAACACTGAAGCTTTCTTT.

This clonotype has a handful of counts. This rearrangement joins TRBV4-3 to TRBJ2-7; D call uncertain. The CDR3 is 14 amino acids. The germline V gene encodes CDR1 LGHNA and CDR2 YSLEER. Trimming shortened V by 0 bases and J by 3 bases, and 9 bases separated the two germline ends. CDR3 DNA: TGCGCCAGCAGCCAAGACAGGTGGGGCTACGAGCAGTACTTC. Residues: CASSQDRWGYEQYF.

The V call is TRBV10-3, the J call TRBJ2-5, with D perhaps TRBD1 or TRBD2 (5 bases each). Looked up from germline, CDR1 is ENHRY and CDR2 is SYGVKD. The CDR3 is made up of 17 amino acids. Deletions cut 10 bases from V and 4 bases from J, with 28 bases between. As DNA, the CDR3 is TGTGCCAGCAGACTCGGAGCCGGGGCCTACCTTTCAGAGACCCAGTACTTC. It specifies CASRLGAGAYLSETQYF.

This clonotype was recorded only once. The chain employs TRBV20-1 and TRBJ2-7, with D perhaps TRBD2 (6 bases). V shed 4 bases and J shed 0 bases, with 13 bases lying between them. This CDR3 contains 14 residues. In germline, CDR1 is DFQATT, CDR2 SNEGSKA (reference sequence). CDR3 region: CSAKVAGSSYEQYF. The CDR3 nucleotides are TGCAGTGCTAAGGTGGCCGGGAGCTCCTACGAGCAGTACTTC.

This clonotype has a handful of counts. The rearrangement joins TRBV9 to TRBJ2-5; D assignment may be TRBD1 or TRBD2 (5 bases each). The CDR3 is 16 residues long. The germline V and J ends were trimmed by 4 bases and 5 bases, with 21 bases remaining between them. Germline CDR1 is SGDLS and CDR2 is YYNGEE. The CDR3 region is CASSQLGASRFETQYF. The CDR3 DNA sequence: TGTGCCAGCAGCCAGCTAGGGGCTAGCAGATTCGAGACCCAGTACTTC.

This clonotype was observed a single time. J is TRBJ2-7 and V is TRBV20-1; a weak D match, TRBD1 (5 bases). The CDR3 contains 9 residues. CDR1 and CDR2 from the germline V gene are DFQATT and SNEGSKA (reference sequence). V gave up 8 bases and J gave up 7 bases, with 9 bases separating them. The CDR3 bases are TGCAGTACCTCAGGGGAGCAGTACTTC. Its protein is CSTSGEQYF.

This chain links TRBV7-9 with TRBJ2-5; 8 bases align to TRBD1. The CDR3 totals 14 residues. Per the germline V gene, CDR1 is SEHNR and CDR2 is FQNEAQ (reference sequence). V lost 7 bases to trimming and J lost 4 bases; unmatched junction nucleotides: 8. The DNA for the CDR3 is TGTGCCAGCACCGTCCAGGGGGCATCAGAGACCCAGTACTTC. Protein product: CASTVQGASETQYF.

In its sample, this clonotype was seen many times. The CDR3 loop reads CAISESLYQQYF. CDR3 DNA: TGTGCCATCAGTGAGTCGCTATACCAGCAGTACTTC. The rearrangement joins TRBV10-3 to TRBJ2-7; D is unclear. V lost 0 bases to trimming and J lost 8 bases, with 8 bases between them. This CDR3 is 12 amino acids long. Germline V gene lookup returns CDR1 ENHRY and CDR2 SYGVKD.

The CDR3 sequence is CASANRGNTGELFF. CDR3 sequence (DNA): TGTGCCAGCGCGAATCGGGGGAACACCGGGGAGCTGTTTTTT. The genes are TRBV7-3 and TRBJ2-2; possible D gene TRBD2, 5 bases. The ends were cut back, 8 bases at V and 1 base at J, with 11 bases in the middle. Germline V gives CDR1 SGHTA, CDR2 FQGTGA. There are 14 residues in the CDR3. Looking up the rest from reference TRBV7-3 and TRBJ2-2 gives the full variable domain: GAGVSQTPSNKVTEKGKYVELRCDPISGHTALYWYRQSLGQGPEFLIYFQGTGAADDSGLPNDRFFAVRPEGSVSTLKIQRTERGDSAVYLCASANRGNTGELFFGEGSRLTVL.

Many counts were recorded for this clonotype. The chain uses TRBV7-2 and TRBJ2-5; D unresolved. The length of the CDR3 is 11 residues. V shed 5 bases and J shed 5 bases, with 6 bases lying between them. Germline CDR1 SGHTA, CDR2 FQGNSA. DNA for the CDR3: TGTGCCAGCAGCCATTTGGAGACCCAGTACTTC. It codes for CASSHLETQYF.

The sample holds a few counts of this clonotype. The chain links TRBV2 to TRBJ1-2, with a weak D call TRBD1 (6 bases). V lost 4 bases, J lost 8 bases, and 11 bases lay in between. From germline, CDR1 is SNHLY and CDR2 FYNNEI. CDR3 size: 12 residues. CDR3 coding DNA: TGTGCCAGCAGTGCACAGGGTATGGGCTACACCTTC. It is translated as CASSAQGMGYTF.

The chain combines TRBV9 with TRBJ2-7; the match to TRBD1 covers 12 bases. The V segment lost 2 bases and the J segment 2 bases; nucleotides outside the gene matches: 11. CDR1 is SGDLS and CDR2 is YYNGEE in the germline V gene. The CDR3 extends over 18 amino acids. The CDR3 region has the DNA TGTGCCAGCAGCGTCGGCCTGCTGGGACAGGGGGCGGCCTACGAGCAGTACTTC. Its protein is CASSVGLLGQGAAYEQYF.